A few counts support the clone carrying this TCR beta chain. Its specificity is not known. This sample was taken from a study of T cells in localized non-small cell lung cancer. Study results and limitations: Because sequencing included only one region (of the tumor), heterogeneity remains possible. In adjacent lung appeared a median around 55 of the top 100 tumor clones. Overall survival was longer when the density of T cells in the blood was higher. Clonality of T cells reached its maximum in uninvolved adjacent lung, surpassing tumor.

The V and J ends lost 3 bases and 3 bases, in that order; junction bases with no gene match: 5. Germline V gives CDR1 MGHDK, CDR2 SYGVNS. This CDR3 comprises 15 residues. The repertoire was sequenced with immunoSEQ multiplex PCR; TCRdb's copy has only in-frame clones and lacks some. The table lists around 30,000 clones, 88% of them singletons, with 10% to 15% in the top ten. The chain links TRBV25-1 to TRBJ1-3, with 7 bases matching TRBD1. This clonotype originated in an older female donor with stage III squamous cell lung carcinoma. The starting material was peripheral blood, obtained before any cancer treatment. The chain's CDR3 is CASSDPRGDGNTIYF. CDR3 DNA sequence: TGTGCCAGCAGTGACCCCAGGGGGGATGGAAACACCATATATTTT.